This TCR beta chain is drawn from a study of blood T cells in healthy people across ages. V lost 5 bases, J lost 4 bases, and 4 bases stayed unmatched. Germline V gene sequence: CDR1 MDHEN, CDR2 SYDVKM. This CDR3 is 14 amino acids long. About this clonotype itself: Its antigen is as yet unknown.

The authors ran a second PCR of 7 to 11 cycles using a sample-barcoded 5' primer and a J-beta primer mix. Using its own MiXCR run on the 5' RACE reads, TCRdb lists one record per CDR3 protein. The repertoire includes hundreds of thousands of distinct CDR3 sequences, 20% to 25% of them detected once, and 3.5% to 4% sits in the top ten. General observations from the study: Comparison with aged donors showed that long-lived donors had more naive CD4+ cells and higher diversity.

Specimen: blood. The chain is built from TRBV28 and TRBJ1-3; 8 bases are a match to TRBD1. This receptor was taken from a man aged 65 to 79 in good health. Here the CDR3 reads CASSKQGGGNTIYF. CDR3 coding DNA: TGTGCCAGCAGTAAACAGGGGGGGGGAAACACCATATATTTT. Complete variable domain (other parts from reference TRBV28 and TRBJ1-3): DVKVTQSSRYLVKRTGEKVFLECVQDMDHENMFWYRQDPGLGLRLIYFSYDVKMKEKGDIPEGYSVSREKKERFSLILESASTNQTSMYLCASSKQGGGNTIYFGEGSWLTVV.